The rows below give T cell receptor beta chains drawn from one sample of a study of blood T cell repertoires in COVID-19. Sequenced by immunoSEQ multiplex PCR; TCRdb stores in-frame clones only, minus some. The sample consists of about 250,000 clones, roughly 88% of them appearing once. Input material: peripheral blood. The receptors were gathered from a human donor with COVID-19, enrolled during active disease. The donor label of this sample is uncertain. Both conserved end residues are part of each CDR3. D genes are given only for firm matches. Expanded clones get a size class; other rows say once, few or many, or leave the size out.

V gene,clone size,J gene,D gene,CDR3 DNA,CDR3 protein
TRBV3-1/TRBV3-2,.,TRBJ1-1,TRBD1,TGTGCCAGCAGCCCCCGAACAGGGGGCGGAGGAACCACTGAAGCTTTCTTT,CASSPRTGGGGTTEAFF
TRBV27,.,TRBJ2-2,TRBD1,TGTGCCAGCAGGCGTCAGGGGGCGCGGCCCGGGGAGCTGTTTTTT,CASRRQGARPGELFF
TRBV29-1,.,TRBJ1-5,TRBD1,TGCAGCGTTGAGGTGACAGGGGGCAATCAGCCCCAGCATTTT,CSVEVTGGNQPQHF
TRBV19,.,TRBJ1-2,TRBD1,TGTGCCAGTAAATTCAATTCGGGGACAGCAAACTATGGCTACACCTTC,CASKFNSGTANYGYTF
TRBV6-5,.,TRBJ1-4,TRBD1,TGTGCCCATGGAGGACAGGGCCGTACTGAAAAACTGTTTTTT,CAHGGQGRTEKLFF
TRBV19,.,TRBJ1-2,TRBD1,TGTGCCAGTAGGGACCCACCTCAGGGGGATGGCTACACCTTC,CASRDPPQGDGYTF
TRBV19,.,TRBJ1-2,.,TGTGCCAGTAGTTTTCAACAGGGTGGCTACACCTTC,CASSFQQGGYTF
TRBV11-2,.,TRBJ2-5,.,TGTGCCAGCAGCTCAAGCCCCCAAGAGACCCAGTACTTC,CASSSSPQETQYF
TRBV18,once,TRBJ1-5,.,TGTGCCAGCTCACCGGCGGGGCGCAATCAGCCCCAGCATTTT,CASSPAGRNQPQHF
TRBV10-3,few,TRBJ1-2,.,TGTGCCATCAGTGCCTCACGAGGGCTTAACTATGGCTACACCTTC,CAISASRGLNYGYTF
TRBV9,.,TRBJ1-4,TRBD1,TGTGCCAGCAGCCACGACAGGGGGCTTAAGGAAAAACTGTTTTTT,CASSHDRGLKEKLFF
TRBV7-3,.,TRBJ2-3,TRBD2,TGTGCCAGCAGCTCCCGACTAGCGGGAGGGGGGGATACGCAGTATTTT,CASSSRLAGGGDTQYF
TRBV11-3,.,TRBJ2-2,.,TGTGCCAGCAGCTTAGAGGGGCCCACCGGGGAGCTGTTTTTT,CASSLEGPTGELFF
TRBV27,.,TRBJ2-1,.,TGTGCCAGCAATTCCGGGATCGCGATTGAGCAGTTCTTC,CASNSGIAIEQFF